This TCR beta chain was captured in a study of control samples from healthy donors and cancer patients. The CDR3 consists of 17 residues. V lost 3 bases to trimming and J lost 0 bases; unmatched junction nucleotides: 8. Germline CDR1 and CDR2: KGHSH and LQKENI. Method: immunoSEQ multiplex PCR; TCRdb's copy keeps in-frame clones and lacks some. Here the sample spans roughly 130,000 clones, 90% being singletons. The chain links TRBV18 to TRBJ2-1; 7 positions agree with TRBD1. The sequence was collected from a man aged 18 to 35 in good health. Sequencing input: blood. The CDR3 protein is CASSPVETGSSYNEQFF. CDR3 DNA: TGTGCCAGCTCACCCGTGGAGACAGGGAGCTCCTACAATGAGCAGTTCTTC.